This T cell receptor (beta chain) emerged from a study of T cell responses to AZD1222 COVID-19 vaccine. Broader study findings: Most donors were white British and more were female, and clonal diversity was possibly underestimated. Among AZD1222 vaccinees, only six were seropositive at baseline.

Sequencing was performed with immunoSEQ multiplex PCR; in TCRdb, only in-frame clones are kept and a portion is missing. Here the sample spans 150,000 to 180,000 clones, around 90% being singletons. In the case of this clone: The antigen remains undetermined.

V lost 0 bases, J lost 0 bases, and 10 bases lay in between. Germline CDR1 SGDLS, CDR2 YYNGEE. This CDR3 spans 16 amino acids. The source is an adult in good health. This chain connects TRBV9 to TRBJ2-1; maybe TRBD2 (6 bases). Specimen: peripheral blood, collected on day 0 of AZD1222 vaccination. The CDR3, as DNA: TGTGCCAGCAGCGTAGGGGTCGGGGGCTCCTACAATGAGCAGTTCTTC. Translating it yields CASSVGVGGSYNEQFF.